This T cell receptor beta chain was sequenced for a study of T-cell reconstitution after alpha-beta-depleted transplantation in children. Study results and caveats: Where alpha-beta T cells came from about two months after transplant was reportedly several hundred expanded graft clones. After one year, T-cell counts and TCRbeta diversity mostly came from new T cells.

Germline V CDR1 and CDR2: SGHRS, YFSETQ. Unmatched junction bases numbered 7, after V lost 4 bases and J lost 4 bases. CDR3 length: 14 residues. Unique molecular identifiers were incorporated into the prepared TCRbeta library. TCRdb re-called the PCR reads with MiXCR, one entry per CDR3 protein. The table has just over 200,000 distinct CDR3 sequences, around 8.4% seen once. This clonotype has more than one count but fewer than ten. Its matching antigen is unknown. This clonotype was sampled from a male patient aged 2-15 years who had a stem cell transplant for acute myeloid leukemia, so the T cells may come from the graft donor. The chain joins TRBV5-1 to TRBJ1-2; 7 positions match TRBD1. The source was PBMCs, mostly from graft donor cells, collected 360 days after TCRalphabeta/CD19-depleted stem cell transplant. CDR3 in amino acids: CASSTGQERYGYTF. CDR3 bases: TGCGCCAGCAGCACAGGACAGGAACGCTATGGCTACACCTTC. Complete variable domain (other parts from reference TRBV5-1 and TRBJ1-2): KAGVTQTPRYLIKTRGQQVTLSCSPISGHRSVSWYQQTPGQGLQFLFEYFSETQRNKGNFPGRFSGRQFSNSRSEMNVSTLELGDSALYLCASSTGQERYGYTFGSGTRLTVV.